The clone carrying this T cell receptor (beta chain) has just a few counts. Its antigen is still unknown. PCR was performed a second time for about 6 to 11 cycles using a sample-barcoded 5' primer and a J-beta primer mix. A template-switch adaptor that had 12 random nucleotides put a tag on each cDNA molecule. TCRdb fed the 5' RACE reads into MiXCR, producing one record per CDR3 protein. This sample has around 1,500,000 distinct CDR3 sequences, with 40% to 50% found just once. This specimen comes from a study of blood T cells in healthy people across ages. The study, taken as a whole, reports: Expanded clonotype changes were possibly confounded by unknown donor CMV status.

No fewer than 5.5 micrograms of total RNA were isolated from every sample. CDR1 and CDR2 (germline): SGHAT, FQNNGV. V shed 1 base and J shed 5 bases, with 6 bases lying between them. This CDR3 contains 13 residues. The sequenced material came from blood. The chain combines TRBV11-2 with TRBJ2-1, with D hard to call. This receptor was identified in a woman younger than 30 in good health. The CDR3 reads CASSLGMDNEQFF. The CDR3 DNA sequence: TGTGCCAGCAGCTTAGGGATGGACAATGAGCAGTTCTTC.